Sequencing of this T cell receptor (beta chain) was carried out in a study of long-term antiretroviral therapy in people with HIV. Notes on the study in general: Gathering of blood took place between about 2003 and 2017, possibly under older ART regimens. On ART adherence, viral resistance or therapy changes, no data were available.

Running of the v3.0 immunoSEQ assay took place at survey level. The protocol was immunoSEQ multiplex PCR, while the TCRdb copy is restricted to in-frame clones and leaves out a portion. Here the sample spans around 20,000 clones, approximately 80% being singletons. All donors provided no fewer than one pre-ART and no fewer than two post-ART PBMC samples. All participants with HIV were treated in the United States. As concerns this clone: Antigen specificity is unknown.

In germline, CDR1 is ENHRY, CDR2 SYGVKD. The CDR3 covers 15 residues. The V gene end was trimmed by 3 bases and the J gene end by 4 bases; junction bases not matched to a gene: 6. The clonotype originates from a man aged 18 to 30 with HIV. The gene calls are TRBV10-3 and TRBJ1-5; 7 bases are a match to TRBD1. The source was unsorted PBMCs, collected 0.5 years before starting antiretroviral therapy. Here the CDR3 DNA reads TGTGCCATCAGTGACGGGAGGGACAGTAATCAGCCCCAGCATTTT. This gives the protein CAISDGRDSNQPQHF.